The rows below give T cell receptor beta chains drawn from one sample of a study of blood T cell repertoires in COVID-19. Some clones are missing from TCRdb's copy, which holds only in-frame ones; the method was immunoSEQ multiplex PCR. The sample comprises over 150,000 clones, 80% to 85% of which are singletons, and roughly 9.2% rests with the top ten. Sequencing was carried out using peripheral blood. The receptor source for this set is a woman aged 80 or over with active or convalescent COVID-19. The CDR3 runs from the conserved cysteine through the conserved F or W. Each record gives: J gene, V gene, D gene, clone size, CDR3 DNA, CDR3 protein. D genes are given only for firm matches. Clone size is shown for a subset of rows, as once, few, many or a class of expanded clone.

J: TRBJ1-1; V: TRBV19; D: TRBD1; size: once; DNA: TGTGCCAGTAGTCCAGGACAGGGGCCCACTGAAGCTTTCTTT; CDR3: CASSPGQGPTEAFF
J: TRBJ2-7; V: TRBV5-8; D: NA; size: NA; DNA: TGTGCCAGCAGCCCCCGGGACAATCGTAAATACGAGCAGTACTTC; CDR3: CASSPRDNRKYEQYF
J: TRBJ1-1; V: TRBV11-2; D: NA; size: NA; DNA: TGTGCCAGCAGCTTTCTACAGGTTAACACTGAAGCTTTCTTT; CDR3: CASSFLQVNTEAFF
J: TRBJ1-5; V: TRBV30; D: TRBD1; size: NA; DNA: TGTGCCGCAGACAGGGGAAATAGCAATCAGCCCCAGCATTTT; CDR3: CAADRGNSNQPQHF
J: TRBJ1-1; V: TRBV29-1; D: NA; size: NA; DNA: TGCAGCGTTTTGGGGGCGCGGGCGTCGGGCACTGAAGCTTTCTTT; CDR3: CSVLGARASGTEAFF
J: TRBJ1-1; V: TRBV6-4; D: NA; size: NA; DNA: TGTGCCAGCAGAAAGCGATTGAACACTGAAGCTTTCTTT; CDR3: CASRKRLNTEAFF
J: TRBJ2-1; V: TRBV5-1; D: TRBD1; size: NA; DNA: TGCGCCAGCAGCTCCCCGACAGGGGAAGGGTTCTTC; CDR3: CASSSPTGEGFF
J: TRBJ1-3; V: TRBV2; D: NA; size: NA; DNA: TGTGCCAGCAGTGGGACAAGCGGAAACACCATATATTTT; CDR3: CASSGTSGNTIYF
J: TRBJ1-3; V: TRBV19; D: NA; size: NA; DNA: TGTGCCAGTAGTATTTGGGGAGGCGGAAACACCATATATTTT; CDR3: CASSIWGGGNTIYF
J: TRBJ2-1; V: TRBV7-9; D: NA; size: NA; DNA: TGTGCCAGCAGCCCCGGACTGGAACGTTACAATGAGCAGTTCTTC; CDR3: CASSPGLERYNEQFF
J: TRBJ1-2; V: TRBV29-1; D: NA; size: NA; DNA: TGCAGCGTGTCGGACGGGGATGGCTACACCTTC; CDR3: CSVSDGDGYTF